These T cell receptor beta chains were read from a single sample in a study of T cell responses to AZD1222 COVID-19 vaccine. Clones were sequenced by immunoSEQ multiplex PCR, and TCRdb holds only the in-frame ones, with some missing. This table has around 130,000 clones, 70% to 90% appearing once. The specimen comprised peripheral blood, sampled 28 days after the second AZD1222 dose. The origin of the receptors is an adult who received the AZD1222 COVID-19 vaccine. Each CDR3 is given with its conserved first and last residue. The order of the fields is CDR3 protein, CDR3 DNA, clone size, V gene, J gene, D gene. D genes are given only for firm matches. Expanded clones get a size class; other rows say once, few or many, or leave the size out.

CASSPPDSSYGYTF	TGTGCCAGCAGCCCACCAGACAGTTCCTATGGCTACACCTTC	-	TRBV7-9	TRBJ1-2	-
CASSGTGNNSPLHF	TGTGCCAGCAGTGGAACAGGGAACAATTCACCCCTCCACTTT	-	TRBV28	TRBJ1-6	-
CASRGPSYEQYF	TGTGCCAGCAGGGGCCCATCCTACGAGCAGTACTTC	once	TRBV6-5	TRBJ2-7	-
CASSMGRTEAFF	TGTGCCAGTAGTATGGGGAGAACTGAAGCTTTCTTT	few	TRBV19	TRBJ1-1	-
CSVESGGGADTQYF	TGCAGCGTTGAAAGCGGGGGGGGCGCAGATACGCAGTATTTT	-	TRBV29-1	TRBJ2-3	TRBD2
CASSISQTSYEQYF	TGTGCCAGTAGTATTAGTCAGACTTCCTACGAGCAGTACTTC	-	TRBV19	TRBJ2-7	-
CASSGHRGQGSTEAFF	TGTGCCAGCAGTGGACACAGGGGGCAGGGGAGCACTGAAGCTTTCTTT	once	TRBV6-1	TRBJ1-1	TRBD1
CSVSHMNTEAFF	TGCAGCGTTTCCCATATGAACACTGAAGCTTTCTTT	-	TRBV29-1	TRBJ1-1	-
CASRIRGGTDTQYF	TGTGCCAGCAGGATCAGGGGGGGCACAGATACGCAGTATTTT	-	TRBV28	TRBJ2-3	-
CASIMSSYEQYF	TGTGCCAGCATAATGAGCTCCTACGAGCAGTACTTC	-	TRBV6-5	TRBJ2-7	-
CASEAGDFNTGELFF	TGCGCCAGCGAGGCGGGGGACTTCAACACCGGGGAGCTGTTTTTT	once	TRBV5-1	TRBJ2-2	TRBD2
CASSLAPGDSYNEQFF	TGCGCCAGCAGCTTGGCCCCAGGCGACTCCTACAATGAGCAGTTCTTC	-	TRBV5-1	TRBJ2-1	-
CASSVDQGTYNEQFF	TGTGCCAGCAGCGTAGACCAGGGAACCTACAATGAGCAGTTCTTC	-	TRBV9	TRBJ2-1	-
CANPLGLEANEQFF	TGTGCCAACCCGTTAGGACTAGAGGCCAATGAGCAGTTCTTC	-	TRBV14	TRBJ2-1	TRBD2
CASSSQSGGLTDTQYF	TGCGCCAGCAGCTCACAGTCGGGGGGGCTCACAGATACGCAGTATTTT	-	TRBV5-1	TRBJ2-3	TRBD2
CASSLTANTEAFF	TGTGCCAGCAGCTTGACAGCGAACACTGAAGCTTTCTTT	-	TRBV7-2	TRBJ1-1	-
CASSLGSGGHQPQHF	TGTGCCAGCAGCTTAGGCTCAGGGGGCCATCAGCCCCAGCATTTT	-	TRBV7-9	TRBJ1-5	TRBD1
CSASPAGWGYTF	TGCAGTGCTAGTCCCGCAGGGTGGGGCTACACCTTC	-	TRBV20-1	TRBJ1-2	-
CASSRQSGDYNSPLHF	TGTGCCAGCAGCCGCCAGTCGGGGGACTATAATTCACCCCTCCACTTT	-	TRBV7-2	TRBJ1-6	-
CASSGLGPEQFF	TGTGCCAGCAGTGGCCTAGGTCCGGAGCAGTTCTTC	-	TRBV2	TRBJ2-1	-
CASSIILGVSPLHF	TGTGCCAGCTCAATTATTCTAGGTGTCTCACCCCTCCACTTT	-	TRBV18	TRBJ1-6	-
CASSPSFLNQPQHF	TGTGCCAGCTCACCCAGTTTCCTAAATCAGCCCCAGCATTTT	-	TRBV18	TRBJ1-5	-